The 28 T cell receptor beta chains reported below all come from one sample, sequenced in a study of blood T cell repertoires in COVID-19. Sequencing used immunoSEQ multiplex PCR; TCRdb keeps in-frame clones, though not all of them. The sample yields about 230,000 clones, 85% seen once. What was sequenced was peripheral blood. The receptors originated from a man aged 50 to 60 with COVID-19, enrolled during active disease.

This sequence joins TRBV24-1 and TRBJ1-4; 8 bases align to TRBD1. V gave up 7 bases and J gave up 4 bases; unmatched junction bases: 7. This CDR3 is 15 amino acids long. Germline CDR1 KGHDR, CDR2 SFDVKD. The CDR3: CATRYQGAYNEKLFF. The CDR3 DNA sequence: TGTGCCACCAGATACCAGGGGGCTTATAATGAAAAACTGTTTTTT.

The CDR3, as DNA: TGCGCCAGCAGCTTGGTGGGCAGGGAATCCTACAATGAGCAGTTCTTC. Protein sequence: CASSLVGRESYNEQFF. This chain connects TRBV5-1 to TRBJ2-1; D is perhaps TRBD1 (5 bases). The CDR3 sequence is 16 residues long. Trimming pared 0 bases from V and 1 base from J, leaving 11 bases between. In germline, CDR1 is SGHRS, CDR2 YFSETQ. The whole variable domain, filled in from reference TRBV5-1 and TRBJ2-1, reads KAGVTQTPRYLIKTRGQQVTLSCSPISGHRSVSWYQQTPGQGLQFLFEYFSETQRNKGNFPGRFSGRQFSNSRSEMNVSTLELGDSALYLCASSLVGRESYNEQFFGPGTRLTVL.

The genes are TRBV30 and TRBJ1-3; the D gene is possibly TRBD1 (6 bases). This CDR3 spans 15 amino acids. The germline V gene encodes CDR1 GTSNPN and CDR2 SVGIG (reference sequence). The ends were cut back, 2 bases at V and 0 bases at J, with 11 bases in the middle. CDR3 residues: CAWSRDTYSGNTIYF. CDR3 nucleotides: TGTGCCTGGAGTAGGGACACCTACTCTGGAAACACCATATATTTT. Full variable domain (outside the CDR3, taken from reference TRBV30 and TRBJ1-3): SQTIHQWPATLVQPVGSPLSLECTVEGTSNPNLYWYRQAAGRGLQLLFYSVGIGQISSEVPQNLSASRPQDRQFILSSKKLLLSDSGFYLCAWSRDTYSGNTIYFGEGSWLTVV.

V and J are TRBV28 and TRBJ1-6; 8 bases are a match to TRBD1. The CDR3 has 15 amino acids. Germline loops: CDR1 MDHEN, CDR2 SYDVKM. The ends lost 3 bases at V and 10 bases at J; junction bases unmatched: 8. CDR3 residues: CASSFSRGRRSPLHF. Written as DNA, the CDR3 is TGTGCCAGCAGTTTCTCCAGGGGGCGGCGGTCACCCCTCCACTTT.

The rearrangement uses TRBV19 and TRBJ2-1; 7 nucleotides line up with TRBD2. The germline gives CDR1 LNHDA, CDR2 SQIVND (reference sequence). V gave up 5 bases and J gave up 6 bases; unmatched junction bases: 16. CDR3 length: 17 amino acids. The CDR3 region is CASSQIKGRSGGNEQFF. CDR3 DNA: TGTGCCAGTAGTCAGATAAAGGGCAGGTCGGGAGGCAATGAGCAGTTCTTC. Supplemented by reference TRBV19 and TRBJ2-1, the full variable domain reads DGGITQSPKYLFRKEGQNVTLSCEQNLNHDAMYWYRQDPGQGLRLIYYSQIVNDFQKGDIAEGYSVSREKKESFPLTVTSAQKNPTAFYLCASSQIKGRSGGNEQFFGPGTRLTVL.

The chain has TRBV5-1 and TRBJ2-5, with D possibly TRBD1 on 5 matching bases. V lost 0 bases and J lost 1, with 10 bases in between. CDR3 size: 15 residues. The germline gives CDR1 SGHRS, CDR2 YFSETQ. CDR3 amino acids: CASSLVAGSQETQYF. The CDR3 DNA is TGCGCCAGCAGCTTGGTGGCAGGGTCCCAAGAGACCCAGTACTTC.

J is TRBJ2-3 and V is TRBV4-2; unclear D gene. The CDR3 is 16 residues long. The V gene's germline CDR1 is LGHNA and CDR2 YNFKEQ. Trimming removed 0 bases at V and 2 bases at J, with 12 bases between. Here the CDR3 reads CASSQDRQADTDTQYF. As DNA, the CDR3 is TGTGCCAGCAGCCAAGATAGGCAGGCCGACACAGATACGCAGTATTTT.

The chain employs TRBV19 and TRBJ1-2; 11 bases align to TRBD1. Germline V gives CDR1 LNHDA, CDR2 SQIVND (reference sequence). The CDR3 totals 15 residues. Trimming took 1 base from V and 8 from J; bases not matched to a gene: 6. The CDR3 region has the DNA TGTGCCAGTAGTATAGCCGGACAGGGGGCGCCAGGCTACACCTTC. Protein: CASSIAGQGAPGYTF. Full variable domain (rest looked up from reference TRBV19 and TRBJ1-2): DGGITQSPKYLFRKEGQNVTLSCEQNLNHDAMYWYRQDPGQGLRLIYYSQIVNDFQKGDIAEGYSVSREKKESFPLTVTSAQKNPTAFYLCASSIAGQGAPGYTFGSGTRLTVV.

CDR3: CASRETGDPNQPQHF. In DNA form, the CDR3 reads TGTGCCAGCAGAGAGACAGGGGATCCCAATCAGCCCCAGCATTTT. The genes are TRBV28 and TRBJ1-5; 8 nucleotides align to TRBD1. Germline assignment: CDR1 MDHEN and CDR2 SYDVKM. The CDR3 is 15 amino acids. Trimming removed 6 bases from V and 3 bases from J; junction bases left unmatched: 7. Supplemented by reference TRBV28 and TRBJ1-5, the full variable domain reads DVKVTQSSRYLVKRTGEKVFLECVQDMDHENMFWYRQDPGLGLRLIYFSYDVKMKEKGDIPEGYSVSREKKERFSLILESASTNQTSMYLCASRETGDPNQPQHFGDGTRLSIL.

The rearrangement uses TRBV18 and TRBJ1-4, with D unresolved. V lost 3 bases to trimming and J lost 7 bases, with 12 bases between them. Germline loops: CDR1 KGHSH, CDR2 LQKENI. The CDR3 runs to 14 residues. DNA for the CDR3: TGTGCCAGCTCACCTTATCCGGAGGGTGAAAAACTGTTTTTT. It codes for CASSPYPEGEKLFF.

This chain connects TRBV7-9 to TRBJ2-2; 8 nucleotides match TRBD2. V was pared by 6 bases and J by 5 bases, with 2 bases of the junction left unmatched. Germline V gene sequence: CDR1 SEHNR, CDR2 FQNEAQ (reference sequence). The CDR3 loop spans 13 amino acids. This CDR3 is CASRIAGTGELFF. The DNA for the CDR3 is TGTGCCAGCAGAATAGCGGGGACCGGGGAGCTGTTTTTT. Full variable domain (rest looked up from reference TRBV7-9 and TRBJ2-2): DTGVSQNPRHKITKRGQNVTFRCDPISEHNRLYWYRQTLGQGPEFLTYFQNEAQLEKSRLLSDRFSAERPKGSFSTLEIQRTEQGDSAMYLCASRIAGTGELFFGEGSRLTVL.

The chain couples TRBV5-4 to TRBJ2-3, with TRBD2 matching over 12 bases. V shed 2 bases, J shed 2 bases, and the junction held 3 bases outside the gene matches. The CDR3 length is 16 residues. Germline V gene data show CDR1 as SGHNT and CDR2 as YYREEE (reference sequence). The CDR3 sequence: CASSLLAGGPTDTQYF. The CDR3 nucleotides are TGTGCCAGCAGCTTACTAGCGGGGGGTCCCACAGATACGCAGTATTTT.

J is TRBJ2-7 and V is TRBV30; D unresolved. Trimming took off 0 bases at V and 1 base at J, with 10 bases between the two ends. This CDR3 is built from 14 residues. Germline-derived CDR1 and CDR2 are GTSNPN and SVGIG (reference sequence). As DNA, the CDR3 is TGTGCCTGGAGTGTACCTATCCATTCCTACGAGCAGTACTTC. Amino acid sequence: CAWSVPIHSYEQYF.

This chain joins TRBV2 and TRBJ1-1; possibly TRBD1 for D (6 bases). The V and J ends lost 6 bases and 8 bases respectively, with 19 bases between them. Germline assignment: CDR1 SNHLY and CDR2 FYNNEI. This CDR3 comprises 14 residues. DNA of the CDR3: TGTGCCAGCAGGGGGCAGGGGCCCCTAGGGGAAGCTTTCTTT. Its protein product is CASRGQGPLGEAFF.

This chain uses TRBV4-3 with TRBJ2-7; D is possibly TRBD1 (6 bases). This CDR3 comprises 14 residues. Germline CDR1 LGHNA, CDR2 YSLEER. V dropped 3 bases and J dropped 9 bases, with 18 bases sitting between them. The CDR3 loop is CASSHGGGQPAQYF. For the CDR3, the DNA is TGCGCCAGCAGCCACGGAGGAGGACAGCCCGCGCAGTACTTC.

The gene calls are TRBV27 and TRBJ2-1; TRBD2 is a possible D gene (6 bases). The ends were cut back, 6 bases at V and 5 bases at J, with 14 bases in the middle. Germline-derived CDR1 and CDR2 are MNHEY and SMNVEV (reference sequence). This CDR3 comprises 14 residues. CDR3 DNA: TGTGCCAGCAGGATACTAGCAAACGACAATGAGCAGTTCTTC. This encodes CASRILANDNEQFF.

V and J are TRBV5-1 and TRBJ2-6; 7 nucleotides match TRBD1. Germline V CDR1 and CDR2: SGHRS, YFSETQ. The junction had 4 bases not matched to a gene; V was cut back by 3 bases and J by 1 base. This CDR3 has 16 residues. This CDR3 is CASSSGQVSGANVLTF. CDR3 in DNA: TGCGCCAGCAGCTCCGGACAGGTTTCTGGGGCCAACGTCCTGACTTTC.

The chain combines TRBV27 with TRBJ2-7; D might be TRBD1 (6 bases). Per germline, CDR1 MNHEY and CDR2 SMNVEV (reference sequence). Trimming removed 5 bases at V and 4 bases at J, with 18 bases between. The CDR3 loop spans 15 amino acids. DNA of the CDR3: TGTGCCAGCAGTCCCCCAGGCAGGGGCATTTACGAGCAGTACTTC. Amino acids: CASSPPGRGIYEQYF.

This clone was detected ten times or more. The rearrangement joins TRBV11-2 to TRBJ1-6, with D possibly TRBD1 on 5 matching bases. The V gene lost 2 bases and the J gene lost 8 bases, with 13 bases spanning the gap. Looked up from germline, CDR1 is SGHAT and CDR2 is FQNNGV. The CDR3 is made up of 15 amino acids. As DNA, the CDR3 is TGTGCCAGCAGCTTAAGCGACAGCGCTCATTCACCCCTCCACTTT. Its translation is CASSLSDSAHSPLHF.

The chain joins TRBV9 to TRBJ2-5; 8 nucleotides line up with TRBD1. This CDR3 spans 15 amino acids. V lost 1 base, J lost 2 bases, and 4 bases stayed unmatched. From germline, CDR1 is SGDLS and CDR2 YYNGEE. In nucleotides, the CDR3 is TGTGCCAGCAGCGTATCAGGACAGGGTCAAGAGACCCAGTACTTC. It specifies CASSVSGQGQETQYF.

This clone was picked up a small number of times. The rearrangement uses TRBV11-3 and TRBJ1-1; no clear D. Germline-derived CDR1 and CDR2 are SGHNT and YENEEA. CDR3 length equals 13 residues. The V end was cut by 1 base, the J end by 6 bases, with 9 bases between. The CDR3 is CASSLVPRAEAFF. DNA of the CDR3: TGTGCCAGCAGCTTAGTTCCGAGGGCTGAAGCTTTCTTT.

The V gene is TRBV18, the J gene TRBJ1-6; D may be TRBD1 (6 bases). The germline CDR1 and CDR2 sequences are KGHSH and LQKENI. This CDR3 region has 16 residues. Deletions cut 1 base from V and 7 bases from J, with 14 bases between. The DNA for the CDR3 is TGTGCCAGCTCACCACAACCAAGGGGGACCAATTCACCCCTCCACTTT. Residues: CASSPQPRGTNSPLHF.

There are a few counts of this clone. The chain joins TRBV7-9 to TRBJ1-2, with D perhaps matching TRBD1 (5 bases). Germline V gene data show CDR1 as SEHNR and CDR2 as FQNEAQ (reference sequence). The V gene lost 5 bases and the J gene lost 7 bases, with 14 bases spanning the gap. The CDR3 sequence is 13 residues long. In DNA form, the CDR3 reads TGTGCCAGCAGCCGAACAGGTTTGCCTGGCTACACCTTC. It encodes CASSRTGLPGYTF.

CDR3 nucleotides: TGTGCCACCAGTGACTCAGGGGGCTGGCAGCCCCAGCATTTT. It is translated as CATSDSGGWQPQHF. This chain uses TRBV24-1 with TRBJ1-5, with 8 nucleotides matching TRBD1. In germline, CDR1 is KGHDR, CDR2 SFDVKD. This CDR3 has 14 residues. Trimming took 4 bases from V and 7 from J; bases not matched to a gene: 5.

The chain links TRBV18 to TRBJ1-3; no clear D gene. The germline gives CDR1 KGHSH, CDR2 LQKENI. Between the trimmed V and J ends, which lost 3 bases and 5 bases, there was a span of 14 bases. This CDR3 has 15 amino acids. The CDR3 loop is CASSPPGSSRNTIYF. The CDR3 DNA follows: TGTGCCAGCTCACCCCCGGGATCCTCAAGAAACACCATATATTTT.

The chain is built from TRBV25-1 and TRBJ1-4; the match to TRBD1 covers 7 bases. The CDR3 sequence is 13 residues long. Germline V gene lookup returns CDR1 MGHDK and CDR2 SYGVNS. J was trimmed by 4 bases and V by 10 bases; bases with no gene match: 6. CDR3 coding DNA: TGTGCCACCCGGGGACAGCTTAATGAAAAACTGTTTTTT. Translation gives CATRGQLNEKLFF.

This clone was seen once. The V call is TRBV10-1, the J call TRBJ1-2; no reliable D call. This CDR3 has 13 residues. The V end was cut by 1 base, the J end by 3 bases, with 6 bases between. Germline CDR1 WNHNN, CDR2 SYGVQD (reference sequence). CDR3 sequence: CASSELTDYGYTF. The CDR3 region has the DNA TGCGCCAGCAGTGAGTTAACAGACTATGGCTACACCTTC.

The gene calls are TRBV18 and TRBJ2-7, with D uncertain. CDR1 KGHSH and CDR2 LQKENI come from the germline V gene. The CDR3 has 13 residues. V gave up 4 bases and J gave up 3 bases, with 10 bases separating them. DNA for the CDR3: TGTGCCAGCTCACAAGCGATCGTCTACGAGCAGTACTTC. Protein: CASSQAIVYEQYF.